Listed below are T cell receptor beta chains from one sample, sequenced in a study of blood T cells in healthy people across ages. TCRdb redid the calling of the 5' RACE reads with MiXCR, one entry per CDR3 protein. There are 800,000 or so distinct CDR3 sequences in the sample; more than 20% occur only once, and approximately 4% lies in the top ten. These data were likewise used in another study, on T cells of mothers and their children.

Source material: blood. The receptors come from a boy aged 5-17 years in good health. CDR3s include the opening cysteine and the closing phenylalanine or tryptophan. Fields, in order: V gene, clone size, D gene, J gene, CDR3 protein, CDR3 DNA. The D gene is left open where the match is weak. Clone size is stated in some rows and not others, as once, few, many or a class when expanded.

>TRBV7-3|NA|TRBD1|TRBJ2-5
CASSLGTGEEAQYF
TGTGCCAGCAGCTTAGGGACAGGGGAAGAGGCCCAGTACTTC
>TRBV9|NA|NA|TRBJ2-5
CASSVKGRPSETQYF
TGTGCCAGCAGCGTAAAGGGACGGCCGAGTGAGACCCAGTACTTC
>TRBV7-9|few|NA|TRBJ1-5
CASSLWVGQVFDSNQPQHF
TGTGCCAGCAGCTTATGGGTCGGGCAAGTATTTGATAGCAATCAGCCCCAGCATTTT
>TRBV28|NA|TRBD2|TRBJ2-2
CASRSGGAGTGELFF
TGTGCCAGCAGGTCCGGGGGGGCCGGGACCGGGGAGCTGTTTTTT
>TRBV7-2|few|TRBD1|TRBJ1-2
CASSSQPWTGGINYGYTF
TGTGCCAGCAGCTCTCAGCCGTGGACAGGGGGGATTAACTATGGCTACACCTTC
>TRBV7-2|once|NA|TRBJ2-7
CASSYRDIVYEQYF
TGTGCCAGCAGCTACCGGGACATAGTCTACGAGCAGTACTTC
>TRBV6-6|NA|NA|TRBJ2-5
CASSYSRRGTQETQYF
TGTGCCAGCAGTTATTCTCGTCGGGGCACGCAAGAGACCCAGTACTTC
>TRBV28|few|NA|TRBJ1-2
CASSFQDYGYTF
TGTGCCAGCAGTTTTCAGGATTATGGCTACACCTTC
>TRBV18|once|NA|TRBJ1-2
CASSPQTEYGYTF
TGTGCCAGCTCACCGCAGACAGAGTATGGCTACACCTTC
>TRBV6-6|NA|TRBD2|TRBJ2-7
CASTRAGVLYEQYF
TGTGCCAGCACCCGTGCGGGGGTACTCTACGAGCAGTACTTC
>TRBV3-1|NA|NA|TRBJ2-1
CASSQGSNLGFNEQFF
TGTGCCAGCAGCCAGGGGAGCAATCTTGGTTTCAATGAGCAGTTCTTC
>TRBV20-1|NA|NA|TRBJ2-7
CSASGQFDDRAGKREQYF
TGCAGTGCTAGCGGGCAGTTCGACGACAGGGCGGGAAAGCGCGAGCAGTACTTC
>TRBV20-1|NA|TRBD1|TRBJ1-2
CSAPDFQGANYGYTF
TGCAGTGCGCCTGATTTTCAGGGGGCGAACTATGGCTACACCTTC
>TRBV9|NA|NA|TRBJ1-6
CASSVNGGLMESPLHF
TGTGCCAGCAGCGTAAACGGGGGCTTAATGGAATCACCCCTCCACTTT
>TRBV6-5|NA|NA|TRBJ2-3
CASSRQDTQYF
TGTGCCAGCAGCCGTCAGGATACGCAGTATTTT
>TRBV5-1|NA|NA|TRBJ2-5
CASSLEGQGSTFF
TGCGCCAGCAGCCTGGAGGGGCAGGGAAGTACGTTCTTC
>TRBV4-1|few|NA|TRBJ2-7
CASSQDVSSSYEQYF
TGCGCCAGCAGCCAAGACGTCAGTAGCTCCTACGAGCAGTACTTC
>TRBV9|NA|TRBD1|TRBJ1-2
CASSVGRDSPNYGYTF
TGTGCCAGCAGCGTAGGCCGGGACAGCCCTAACTATGGCTACACCTTC
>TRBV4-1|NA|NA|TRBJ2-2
CASGQVSGRKTNTGELFF
TGCGCCAGCGGCCAAGTTTCAGGCAGAAAGACGAACACCGGGGAGCTGTTTTTT
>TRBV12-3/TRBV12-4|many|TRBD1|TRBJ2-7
CASNSGTGPSYEQYF
TGTGCCAGCAACTCCGGGACAGGACCATCCTACGAGCAGTACTTC
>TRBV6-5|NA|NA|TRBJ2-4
CASSSSWGAKNIQYF
TGTGCCAGCAGTTCTTCCTGGGGAGCCAAAAACATTCAGTACTTC
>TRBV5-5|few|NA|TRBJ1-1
CASSLVVYFQNTEAFF
TGTGCCAGCAGCTTGGTAGTGTACTTCCAGAACACTGAAGCTTTCTTT
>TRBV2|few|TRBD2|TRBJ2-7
CAAQGASGTYEQYF
TGTGCCGCTCAAGGGGCTAGCGGGACATACGAGCAGTACTTC
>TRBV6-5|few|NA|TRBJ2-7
CASSYQDNPWGEQYF
TGTGCCAGCAGTTATCAAGACAATCCCTGGGGGGAGCAGTACTTC
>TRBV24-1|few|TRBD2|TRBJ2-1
CATSVSGRGTYNEQFF
TGTGCCACCAGTGTGAGCGGGAGGGGAACTTACAATGAGCAGTTCTTC
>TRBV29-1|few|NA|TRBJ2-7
CSVEEGRNEQYF
TGCAGCGTTGAGGAGGGGAGGAACGAGCAGTACTTC
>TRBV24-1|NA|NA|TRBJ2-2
CATSDLQTGRAGELFF
TGTGCCACCAGTGATTTGCAAACAGGGCGGGCCGGGGAGCTGTTTTTT
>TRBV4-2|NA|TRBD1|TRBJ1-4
CASSQVTTQGDEKLFF
TGTGCCAGCAGCCAGGTCACGACTCAGGGGGATGAAAAACTGTTTTTT
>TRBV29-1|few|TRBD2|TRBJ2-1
CSALSGVDLVAQFF
TGCAGCGCCCTTAGCGGGGTGGATTTAGTGGCGCAGTTCTTC
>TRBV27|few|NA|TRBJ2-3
CASSLYWADTQYF
TGTGCCAGCAGTTTATATTGGGCAGATACGCAGTATTTT
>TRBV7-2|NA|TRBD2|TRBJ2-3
CASSLNSGSGADTQYF
TGTGCCAGCAGCCTAAATAGCGGGAGTGGCGCAGATACGCAGTATTTT
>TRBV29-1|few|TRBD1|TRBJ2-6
CSVEGQGAGANVLTF
TGCAGCGTTGAGGGACAGGGGGCTGGGGCCAACGTCCTGACTTTC
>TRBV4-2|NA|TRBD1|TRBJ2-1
CASSQEGGQGANEQFF
TGTGCCAGCAGCCAAGAAGGGGGACAGGGGGCGAATGAGCAGTTCTTC
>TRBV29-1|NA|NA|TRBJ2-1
CSVESASGFTGEQFF
TGCAGCGTTGAATCGGCGTCAGGATTTACGGGGGAGCAGTTCTTC
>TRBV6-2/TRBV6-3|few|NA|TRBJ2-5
CASSYSYGRANQETQYF
TGTGCCAGCAGTTACTCTTATGGCAGGGCCAACCAAGAGACCCAGTACTTC